The 6 T cell receptor beta chains below come from one sample, sequenced in a study of shared clonotypes between healthy human individuals. Some clones are missing from TCRdb's copy, which holds only in-frame ones; the method was immunoSEQ multiplex PCR. Among hundreds of thousands of clones listed, roughly 70% were seen once. The sequencing input was memory CD4+ T cells sorted from blood. Subset specified: CD45RA-negative fraction. Source of these receptors: a woman aged 30 to 39 in good health.

For this clone: Other DNA sequences in this specimen translate into the identical CDR3. The rearrangement joins TRBV7-9 to TRBJ1-4; 7 positions agree with TRBD1. The CDR3 runs to 14 residues. Germline CDR1 SEHNR, CDR2 FQNEAQ (reference sequence). J was trimmed by 3 bases and V by 5 bases; bases with no gene match: 3. CDR3 residues: CASSLDRANEKLFF. CDR3 nucleotides: TGTGCCAGCAGCCTCGACAGGGCTAATGAAAAACTGTTTTTT.

J is TRBJ2-7 and V is TRBV5-4; TRBD2 agrees at 10 bases. Germline V lookup: CDR1 SGHNT, CDR2 YYREEE (reference sequence). The CDR3 consists of 16 residues. The J segment lost 4 bases and the V segment lost 0 bases, leaving 7 bases of the junction unmatched. CDR3: CASSLGASGGLYEQYF. CDR3 DNA: TGTGCCAGCAGCTTGGGGGCTAGCGGGGGCTTATACGAGCAGTACTTC. The full variable domain, in which reference TRBV5-4 and TRBJ2-7 provide the parts outside the CDR3, is ETGVTQSPTHLIKTRGQQVTLRCSSQSGHNTVSWYQQALGQGPQFIFQYYREEENGRGNFPPRFSGLQFPNYSSELNVNALELDDSALYLCASSLGASGGLYEQYFGPGTRLTVT.

The CDR3 DNA is TGCAGTGCTAGAGGGTCTCGAGGCTACACCTTC. Its translation: CSARGSRGYTF. The chain joins TRBV20-1 to TRBJ1-2; D unresolved. V was shortened by 1 base and J by 8 bases, with 8 bases between the two germline ends. The germline V gene has CDR1 DFQATT and CDR2 SNEGSKA (reference sequence). This CDR3 contains 11 residues.

The rearrangement joins TRBV7-9 to TRBJ2-6, with 8 bases aligning to TRBD1. CDR1 and CDR2 (germline): SEHNR, FQNEAQ (reference sequence). There are 17 residues in the CDR3. V was clipped by 5 bases and J by 0 bases; unmatched bases: 6. The CDR3 nucleotides read TGTGCCAGCAGCGCGGGACAGGATTACTCTGGGGCCAACGTCCTGACTTTC. Translated, it gives CASSAGQDYSGANVLTF.

The chain is built from TRBV5-1 and TRBJ2-6; a possible D gene is TRBD1 (5 bases). Per the germline V gene, CDR1 is SGHRS and CDR2 is YFSETQ. The CDR3 is made up of 15 amino acids. Trimming took 5 bases from V and 4 from J, leaving 13 bases between them. In DNA form, the CDR3 reads TGCGCCAGCAGTCAAGGGGCGGAAGGGGCCAACGTCCTGACTTTC. This translates into CASSQGAEGANVLTF.

The chain employs TRBV7-8 and TRBJ2-5; possible D gene TRBD2, 5 bases. The ends were cut back, 1 base at V and 4 bases at J, with 10 bases in the middle. Germline assignment: CDR1 SGHVS and CDR2 FQNEAQ. The CDR3 is 14 amino acids. This CDR3 reads CASSLGLASETQYF. DNA for the CDR3: TGTGCCAGCAGCTTAGGTTTAGCGTCAGAGACCCAGTACTTC.